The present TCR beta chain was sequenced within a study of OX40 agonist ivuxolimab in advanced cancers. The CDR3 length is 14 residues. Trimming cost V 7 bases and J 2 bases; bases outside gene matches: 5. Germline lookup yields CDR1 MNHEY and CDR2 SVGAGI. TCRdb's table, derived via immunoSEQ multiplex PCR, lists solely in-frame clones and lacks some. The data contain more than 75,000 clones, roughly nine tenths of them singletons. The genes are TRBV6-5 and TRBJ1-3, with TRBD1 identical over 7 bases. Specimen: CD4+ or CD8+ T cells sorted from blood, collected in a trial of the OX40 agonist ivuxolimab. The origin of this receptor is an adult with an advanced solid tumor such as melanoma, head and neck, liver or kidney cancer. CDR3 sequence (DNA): TGTGCCAGCACTTCAGACAGGGCTGGAAACACCATATATTTT. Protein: CASTSDRAGNTIYF.